The 3 T cell receptor beta chains reported below all come from one sample, sequenced in a study of vaccination effects on CD4 cells after COVID-19. Measured with immunoSEQ multiplex PCR; TCRdb has only the in-frame clones, and not every one. The data contain around 59,000 clones, 60% to 80% of them singletons. These receptors' targets are unknown. Viral peptide pool expansion of antigen-specific CD4+ T cells preceded sequencing in the ViraFEST assay. With approximately 10 days of culture completed, CD4+ T cells were isolated. All participants had two doses of either the BNT162b2 or mRNA-1273 vaccine. The sequences come from CD4+ T cells from PBMCs cultured with HCoV-OC43 spike peptides, collected after COVID-19 vaccination. Described subset: HCoV-OC43 spike overlapping peptide pool stimulation. The source is a human donor who received a COVID-19 vaccine.

The chain links TRBV25-1 to TRBJ1-2; D not resolved. The CDR3 spans 14 residues. CDR1 and CDR2 (germline): MGHDK, SYGVNS. V lost 3 bases to trimming and J lost 0 bases, with 8 bases between them. The CDR3 DNA reads as TGTGCCAGCAGTGATTCCCAGGCTAACTATGGCTACACCTTC. It translates to CASSDSQANYGYTF.

The chain employs TRBV10-1 and TRBJ1-3, with D unresolved. V was cut by 4 bases and J by 2 bases, with 12 bases left in between. CDR1 is WNHNN, CDR2 SYGVQD, per germline (reference sequence). The CDR3 is 15 residues long. The CDR3 coding sequence is TGCGCCAGCAGTGGGTCGACACGAGCTGGAAACACCATATATTTT. It specifies CASSGSTRAGNTIYF.

The J gene is TRBJ1-2, the V gene TRBV5-4; 10 bases agree with TRBD1. The CDR3 totals 15 residues. V shed 4 bases and J 2 bases; nucleotides not matched to a gene: 5. Looked up from germline, CDR1 is SGHNT and CDR2 is YYREEE (reference sequence). CDR3 sequence (DNA): TGTGCCAGCAGCGCCGACAGGGGGCGAAACTATGGCTACACCTTC. It encodes CASSADRGRNYGYTF.